The 10 T cell receptor beta chains below all came from one sample that was sequenced in a study of beta chain features in type 1 diabetes. Isolated RNA was reverse transcribed in full, so expressed TCRB transcripts were sequenced. The table came from immunoSEQ multiplex PCR; TCRdb's copy has only in-frame clones and leaves some out. The table includes about 470,000 clones, roughly 31% detected once. The specimen sequenced was naive CD4+ T cells from blood. All receptors derive from a man aged 18 to 30 in good health.

V gene TRBV4-1 combines with J gene TRBJ2-1; TRBD2 matches 12 bases. With V trimmed by 4 bases and J by 0 bases, 13 bases remained unmatched. CDR3 length equals 20 residues. CDR1 is MGHRA and CDR2 is YSYEKL in the germline V gene. CDR3 sequence reads: CASSPTSTSGRKSSYNEQFF. CDR3 in DNA: TGCGCCAGCAGCCCCACAAGCACTAGCGGGAGGAAGAGCTCCTACAATGAGCAGTTCTTC.

This clone occurred a few times. The chain recombines TRBV7-2 with TRBJ2-5; TRBD1 or TRBD2 may be the D gene (5 bases each). The germline CDR1 and CDR2 sequences are SGHTA and FQGNSA. The CDR3 runs 13 residues. With 9 bases removed from V and 1 base from J, the gap between germline ends came to 12 bases. The CDR3 DNA is TGTGCCAGGGGGGTGATCGGCCAAGAGACCCAGTACTTC. Its protein product is CARGVIGQETQYF.

The chain couples TRBV11-2 to TRBJ2-5, with 11 nucleotides matching TRBD2. V lost 5 bases and J lost 5; bases outside the gene matches: 13. From germline, CDR1 is SGHAT and CDR2 FQNNGV. The CDR3 extends over 17 amino acids. The CDR3 DNA reads TGTGCCAGCAGCCTCGGGGTTAGCGGGAGGGCCGGGGAGACCCAGTACTTC. Protein sequence: CASSLGVSGRAGETQYF.

J is TRBJ1-4 and V is TRBV29-1; TRBD1 matches 7 bases. V lost 7 bases, J lost 8 bases, and 10 bases stayed unmatched. Germline lookup yields CDR1 SQVTM and CDR2 ANQGSEA. The CDR3 loop spans 13 amino acids. The CDR3 region is CSAYRGEREKLFF. The CDR3 nucleotides are TGCAGCGCCTACAGGGGAGAGAGGGAAAAACTGTTTTTT. Supplemented by reference TRBV29-1 and TRBJ1-4, the full variable domain reads SAVISQKPSRDICQRGTSLTIQCQVDSQVTMMFWYRQQPGQSLTLIATANQGSEATYESGFVIDKFPISRPNLTFSTLTVSNMSPEDSSIYLCSAYRGEREKLFFGSGTQLSVL.

This chain joins TRBV13 and TRBJ2-3, with unresolved D. CDR3 length equals 12 residues. Germline assignment: CDR1 PRHDT and CDR2 FYEKMQ (reference sequence). V gave up 7 bases and J gave up 6 bases, with 11 bases separating them. For the CDR3, the DNA is TGTGCCAGCACTATAATCAGGGATACGCAGTATTTT. Encoded protein: CASTIIRDTQYF.

This clone was recorded only once. The chain uses TRBV5-1 and TRBJ2-1; D is unresolved. Germline assignment: CDR1 SGHRS and CDR2 YFSETQ. Trimming pared 3 bases from V and 3 bases from J, leaving 10 bases between. CDR3 length: 14 residues. The CDR3 DNA reads TGCGCCAGCAGCTCAAACAAAATCTACAATGAGCAGTTCTTC. This encodes CASSSNKIYNEQFF.

About this clone: This sample includes further DNA sequences coding for the same CDR3. The rearrangement links TRBV29-1 to TRBJ2-3; D remains ambiguous. Germline V gene data show CDR1 as SQVTM and CDR2 as ANQGSEA. Trimming took 6 bases from V and 0 from J, leaving 4 bases between them. This CDR3 has 11 residues. The CDR3 bases are TGCAGCGTAGTTAGCACAGATACGCAGTATTTT. It specifies CSVVSTDTQYF.

This clone was seen a few times. The chain is built from TRBV10-3 and TRBJ2-5; D is unresolved. Trimming removed 4 bases at V and 7 bases at J, with 10 bases between. The CDR3 has 12 amino acids. The germline V gene has CDR1 ENHRY and CDR2 SYGVKD. CDR3 nucleotide sequence: TGTGCCATCAGTGCGCCATACGGGACCCAGTACTTC. Residues: CAISAPYGTQYF.

V gene TRBV4-1 combines with J gene TRBJ2-5; D is possibly TRBD1 (6 bases). The V and J ends lost 0 bases and 5 bases respectively, with 16 bases between them. The CDR3 totals 16 residues. The germline gives CDR1 MGHRA, CDR2 YSYEKL. The chain's CDR3 is CASSQDRETGSETQYF. The CDR3 DNA sequence: TGCGCCAGCAGCCAAGATAGGGAGACAGGCTCTGAGACCCAGTACTTC.

This clone was detected only a few times. The CDR3 spells CAWSVRTGNGYTF. In nucleotides, the CDR3 is TGTGCCTGGAGTGTAAGAACAGGGAATGGCTACACCTTC. The chain recombines TRBV30 with TRBJ1-2, with a weak D call TRBD1 (6 bases). Germline V gene sequence: CDR1 GTSNPN, CDR2 SVGIG (reference sequence). The germline V and J ends were trimmed by 0 bases and 6 bases, with 11 bases remaining between them. The CDR3 extends over 13 amino acids.